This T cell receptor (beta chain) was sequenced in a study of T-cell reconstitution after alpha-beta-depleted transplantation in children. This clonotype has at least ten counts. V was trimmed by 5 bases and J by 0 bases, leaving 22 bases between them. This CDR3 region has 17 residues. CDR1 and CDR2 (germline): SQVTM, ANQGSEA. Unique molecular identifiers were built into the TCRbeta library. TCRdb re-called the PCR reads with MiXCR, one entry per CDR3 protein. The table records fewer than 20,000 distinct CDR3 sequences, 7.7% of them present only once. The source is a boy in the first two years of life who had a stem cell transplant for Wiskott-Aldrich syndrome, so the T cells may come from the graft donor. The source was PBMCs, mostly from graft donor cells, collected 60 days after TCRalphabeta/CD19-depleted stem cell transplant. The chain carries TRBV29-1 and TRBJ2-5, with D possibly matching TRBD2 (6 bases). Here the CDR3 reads CSVTSPPGRVHQETQYF. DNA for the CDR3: TGCAGCGTTACTAGCCCCCCCGGCAGGGTCCACCAAGAGACCCAGTACTTC.